This TCR beta chain was sequenced for a study of cytotoxic CD8 clonotypes in ibrutinib-treated CLL. Data came from immunoSEQ multiplex PCR; TCRdb stores just in-frame clones and leaves some out. Of fewer than 400,000 clones listed, 60% to 80% are singletons. The sequences come from PBMCs, collected after 36 months of ibrutinib treatment. This receptor was obtained from a human donor with chronic lymphocytic leukemia.

CDR3 nucleotide sequence: TGTGCCAGCAGCGAACGAGGGAGTACCGGGGAGCTGTTTTTT. This codes for CASSERGSTGELFF. The V gene is TRBV7-9, the J gene TRBJ2-2, with D tentatively TRBD2 (5 bases). Looked up from germline, CDR1 is SEHNR and CDR2 is FQNEAQ (reference sequence). Trimming stripped 5 bases from V and 5 bases from J, with 12 bases between. The CDR3 sequence is 14 residues long.